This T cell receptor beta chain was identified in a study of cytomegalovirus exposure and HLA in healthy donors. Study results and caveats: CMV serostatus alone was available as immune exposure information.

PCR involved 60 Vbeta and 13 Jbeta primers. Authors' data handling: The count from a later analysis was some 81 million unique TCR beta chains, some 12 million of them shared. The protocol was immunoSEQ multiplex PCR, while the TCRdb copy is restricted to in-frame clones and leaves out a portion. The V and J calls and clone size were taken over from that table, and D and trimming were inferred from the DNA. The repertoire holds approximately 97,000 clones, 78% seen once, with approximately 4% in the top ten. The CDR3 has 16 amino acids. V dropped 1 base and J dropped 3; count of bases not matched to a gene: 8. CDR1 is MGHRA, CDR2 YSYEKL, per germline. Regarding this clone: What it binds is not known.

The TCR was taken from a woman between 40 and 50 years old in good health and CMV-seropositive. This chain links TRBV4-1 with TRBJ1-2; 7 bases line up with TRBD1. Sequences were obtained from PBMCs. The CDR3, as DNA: TGCGCCAGCAGCCAAGCTAAGGGGGCGCAGGACTATGGCTACACCTTC. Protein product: CASSQAKGAQDYGYTF.